The T cell receptor beta chain under discussion was sequenced for a study of technical replicates of blood from several donors (dated by TCRdb to between 2016 and 2019). The CDR3 goes from the cysteine to the phenylalanine over 15 residues. The sequence is cut down to CDR3 DNA, 45 bases in frame from base 1. According to the germline V gene (reference sequence), CDR1 reads MNHEY and CDR2 reads SMNVEV. Trimming takes 4 bases from V and 0 bases from J, and the germline ends sit 12 bases apart. Libraries were built with the immunoSEQ multiplex PCR assay. TCRdb stores this immuneACCESS table with in-frame sequences only. Part of the clones is absent; in the studies checked, under half of the shortfall reflects unresolved V genes, and no reason is known for the rest. This sample gives about 67,000 clones in total; 95% to 98% of them show up just once. Jointly, the top ten make up 0.16% of the sample. Turning to this clone: Which antigen it targets is not known. No much larger clonotype is one base removed from it; base qualities were not supplied.

This receptor chain uses TRBV27 and TRBJ1-1; a tentative D call is TRBD1 (5 bases match). The specimen sequenced was T cells isolated from PBMCs. The clonotype originates from a human donor in good health. The nucleotide sequence reads TGTGCCAGCAGTTCACAGGTTTTAGTGAACACTGAAGCTTTCTTT. It encodes CASSSQVLVNTEAFF.